The 15 T cell receptor beta chains listed next were all sequenced from one sample in a study of identifying expanded T cells in peripheral blood. TCRdb's copy holds only in-frame clones and misses some; the assay was immunoSEQ multiplex PCR. This sample has 85,000 to 100,000 clones, with approximately 88% found just once. Sample: blood. Receptors originate from a person aged 18 to 70 in good health.

V is TRBV11-2 and J is TRBJ2-1, with TRBD2 identical over 10 bases. The germline V gene encodes CDR1 SGHAT and CDR2 FQNNGV. CDR3 length: 18 residues. The ends lost 1 base at V and 0 bases at J; junction bases unmatched: 6. The CDR3 DNA sequence: TGTGCCAGCAGCTTAGGTCTAACTAGCGGGACCTCCTACAATGAGCAGTTCTTC. Residues: CASSLGLTSGTSYNEQFF.

V usage is TRBV14 and J usage is TRBJ1-6; TRBD1 might be the D (6 bases). Germline V gene data show CDR1 as SGHDN and CDR2 as FVKESK. The CDR3 sequence is 15 residues long. V lost 4 bases and J 10 bases, leaving 17 bases between the germline ends. The CDR3 nucleotides are TGTGCCAGCAGCCCTAGGGGGGCGCTAAGATCACCCCTCCACTTT. Translation gives CASSPRGALRSPLHF.

The chain combines TRBV7-2 with TRBJ2-5, with TRBD2 matching over 12 bases. CDR1 is SGHTA, CDR2 FQGNSA, per germline. V gave up 1 base and J gave up 7 bases; unmatched junction bases: 7. The CDR3 extends over 16 amino acids. In nucleotides, the CDR3 is TGTGCCAGCAGCTTAGGACTAGCGGGAGTAGGGGCGACCCAGTACTTC. Protein product: CASSLGLAGVGATQYF.

The chain joins TRBV5-1 to TRBJ1-4; D perhaps matches TRBD1 (5 bases). V shed 3 bases and J shed 5 bases, with 14 bases lying between them. The CDR3 consists of 15 residues. Germline V gives CDR1 SGHRS, CDR2 YFSETQ. CDR3: CASSSSWGGNEKLFF. The CDR3 DNA follows: TGCGCCAGCAGCTCGAGCTGGGGGGGAAATGAAAAACTGTTTTTT.

The chain joins TRBV19 to TRBJ2-7, with D hard to call. V lost 4 bases, J lost 6 bases, and 10 bases lay in between. Germline loops: CDR1 LNHDA, CDR2 SQIVND (reference sequence). The CDR3 loop spans 12 amino acids. CDR3 sequence reads: CASSTPAGEQYF. CDR3 coding DNA: TGTGCCAGTAGTACCCCAGCAGGCGAGCAGTACTTC. Combining the CDR3 with reference TRBV19 and TRBJ2-7 gives the whole variable domain DGGITQSPKYLFRKEGQNVTLSCEQNLNHDAMYWYRQDPGQGLRLIYYSQIVNDFQKGDIAEGYSVSREKKESFPLTVTSAQKNPTAFYLCASSTPAGEQYFGPGTRLTVT.

A single count supports this clone. The chain is built from TRBV10-2 and TRBJ2-7; TRBD2 agrees at 10 bases. The CDR3 sequence is 15 residues long. In germline, CDR1 is WSHSY, CDR2 SAAADI. V was clipped by 4 bases and J by 7 bases; unmatched bases: 10. The CDR3 is CASSVASGSGLEQYF. Written as DNA, the CDR3 is TGCGCCAGCAGTGTCGCTAGCGGGAGCGGTCTAGAGCAGTACTTC.

This clone has only one observation. This sequence joins TRBV27 and TRBJ2-2; weak D call: TRBD2 (7 bases). This CDR3 spans 16 amino acids. Germline values: CDR1 MNHEY, CDR2 SMNVEV (reference sequence). V shed 3 bases and J shed 7 bases, with 18 bases lying between them. Here the CDR3 reads CASSLGFGGASGELFF. In nucleotides, the CDR3 is TGTGCCAGCAGTTTGGGATTTGGGGGGGCGAGCGGGGAGCTGTTTTTT.

CDR3 residues: CASSEGDRDTGELFF. CDR3 coding DNA: TGCGCCAGCAGTGAGGGGGACAGGGACACCGGGGAGCTGTTTTTT. The chain couples TRBV10-1 to TRBJ2-2; 9 nucleotides align to TRBD1. Germline V lookup: CDR1 WNHNN, CDR2 SYGVQD (reference sequence). This CDR3 region has 15 residues. The V and J ends lost 2 bases and 3 bases, in that order; junction bases with no gene match: 1.

The CDR3 DNA reads TGTGCCAGCGCCACACTACAGGGTGGCGAGACCCAGTACTTC. Translation: CASATLQGGETQYF. The rearrangement joins TRBV28 to TRBJ2-5; a weak D match, TRBD1 (6 bases). The CDR3 has 14 residues. The V gene's germline CDR1 is MDHEN and CDR2 SYDVKM. Trimming removed 8 bases from V and 5 bases from J, with 18 bases in between.

The J gene is TRBJ2-3, the V gene TRBV10-1; 7 nucleotides align to TRBD2. The germline V gene encodes CDR1 WNHNN and CDR2 SYGVQD (reference sequence). CDR3 size: 15 residues. After removal of 6 bases from V and 0 bases from J, the junction contained 6 bases not matched to a gene. The CDR3 reads CASRAGTTSTDTQYF. CDR3 bases: TGCGCCAGCAGGGCCGGGACTACTAGCACAGATACGCAGTATTTT.

This sequence joins TRBV4-1 and TRBJ2-3; 9 bases are a match to TRBD2. The CDR3 contains 15 residues. CDR1 and CDR2 (germline): MGHRA, YSYEKL. J lost 3 bases, V lost 4 bases, and 5 bases had no gene match. The CDR3 DNA is TGCGCCAGCAGCCGTGGGAGCGGGAGGACAGATACGCAGTATTTT. Translation: CASSRGSGRTDTQYF.

This rearrangement joins TRBV9 to TRBJ2-3, with D maybe TRBD1 (7 bases). V was cut by 4 bases and J by 5 bases, with 14 bases left in between. Germline V gene lookup returns CDR1 SGDLS and CDR2 YYNGEE. The CDR3 runs to 14 residues. CDR3 sequence reads: CASSPHQGGDTQYF. The CDR3 nucleotides read TGTGCCAGCAGCCCTCACCAGGGGGGAGATACGCAGTATTTT.

CDR3 in DNA: TGTGCCAGCAGCCGGATTAGCGTCACAGATACGCAGTATTTT. It specifies CASSRISVTDTQYF. The V gene is TRBV6-1, the J gene TRBJ2-3, with D perhaps TRBD2 (5 bases). CDR3 length: 14 amino acids. CDR1 is MNHNS, CDR2 SASEGT, per germline. The ends were cut back, 6 bases at V and 2 bases at J, with 12 bases in the middle.

The V call is TRBV5-6, the J call TRBJ2-7; TRBD1 might be the D (5 bases). V was shortened by 4 bases and J by 3 bases, with 11 bases between the two germline ends. The V gene's germline CDR1 is SGHDT and CDR2 YYEEEE. The CDR3 is 13 residues long. The CDR3 nucleotides read TGTGCCAGCAGCATGGACATTTTCTACGAGCAGTACTTC. It translates to CASSMDIFYEQYF.

This clone was seen only a few times. Distinct nucleotide sequences in the sample also encode this CDR3. CDR3 region: CASSDSAGAYNEQFF. CDR3 bases: TGTGCCAGCAGTGACTCAGCGGGAGCCTACAATGAGCAGTTCTTC. V gene TRBV6-4 combines with J gene TRBJ2-1; 8 nucleotides line up with TRBD2. This CDR3 comprises 15 residues. V lost 0 bases to trimming and J lost 2 bases; unmatched junction nucleotides: 0. Germline V gene sequence: CDR1 MRHNA, CDR2 SNTAGT.